These 21 T cell receptor beta chains came from one sample sequenced in a study of T cell repertoires in cytomegalovirus infection. TCRdb re-called the reads with MiXCR, one entry per CDR3 protein. The data hold about 500,000 distinct CDR3 sequences, with around 30% observed a single time. No antigen has been identified for these receptors. The sample was cultured PBMCs, taken from culture after CMV antigen stimulation. The receptors here all came from a human donor in good health (CMV status not recorded). Some clones in this sample may be carry-over from other donors' samples.

This clonotype has just a few counts. CDR3 sequence: CASSIPTAPGDQPQHF. DNA of the CDR3: TGTGCCAGTAGTATCCCCACAGCCCCTGGCGATCAGCCCCAGCATTTT. The chain is built from TRBV19 and TRBJ1-5; D call uncertain. V gave up 3 bases and J gave up 5 bases, with 17 bases separating them. CDR3 length equals 16 residues. The germline V gene has CDR1 LNHDA and CDR2 SQIVND (reference sequence).

This clonotype has more than one count but fewer than ten. This chain links TRBV7-2 with TRBJ1-2; 8 bases line up with TRBD1. V lost 3 bases, J lost 8 bases, and 2 bases stayed unmatched. Germline V CDR1 and CDR2: SGHTA, FQGNSA. The CDR3 loop spans 12 amino acids. CDR3 region: CASSFRGQGYTF. CDR3 in DNA: TGTGCCAGCAGCTTCAGGGGGCAAGGCTACACCTTC.

J is TRBJ1-1 and V is TRBV27, with 10 bases fitting TRBD1. This CDR3 has 16 residues. CDR1 and CDR2 (germline): MNHEY, SMNVEV (reference sequence). V lost 5 bases, J lost 5 bases, and 11 bases stayed unmatched. DNA of the CDR3: TGTGCCAGCAGTCCATTTATAGGACAGGGGGGTACTGAAGCTTTCTTT. Translating gives CASSPFIGQGGTEAFF.

The sample holds a few counts of this clonotype. This rearrangement joins TRBV7-2 to TRBJ1-6; weak D call: TRBD1 (5 bases). Trimming left V 5 bases short and J 5 bases short, with 10 bases between. The CDR3 consists of 14 residues. From germline, CDR1 is SGHTA and CDR2 FQGNSA. This CDR3 is CASSHRQHNSPLHF. The CDR3 coding sequence is TGTGCCAGCAGCCACCGACAGCATAATTCACCCCTCCACTTT.

This rearrangement joins TRBV7-8 to TRBJ1-5; D is uncertain. This CDR3 region has 17 residues. Trimming took off 5 bases at V and 5 bases at J, with 22 bases between the two ends. The germline V gene has CDR1 SGHVS and CDR2 FQNEAQ. CDR3 nucleotides: TGTGCCAGCAGCGCCTGGAACGTCCGGGCCACTGATCAGCCCCAGCATTTT. Translation gives CASSAWNVRATDQPQHF.

The chain joins TRBV7-2 to TRBJ2-1; 7 positions agree with TRBD1. CDR3 size: 16 residues. V dropped 8 bases and J dropped 6; count of bases not matched to a gene: 16. Germline values: CDR1 SGHTA, CDR2 FQGNSA. The CDR3 DNA reads as TGTGCCAGCCTTCTGTCGGCTAGGCAGGGGGTCAATGAGCAGTTCTTC. This sequence encodes CASLLSARQGVNEQFF. Full variable domain (remainder filled in from reference TRBV7-2 and TRBJ2-1): GAGVSQSPSNKVTEKGKDVELRCDPISGHTALYWYRQSLGQGLEFLIYFQGNSAPDKSGLPSDRFSAERTGGSVSTLTIQRTQQEDSAVYLCASLLSARQGVNEQFFGPGTRLTVL.

On this clonotype: The CDR3 carries no conserved terminal phenylalanine or tryptophan, so it likely arises from a read error. The J gene is TRBJ2-1, the V gene TRBV19; 13 bases are a match to TRBD2. The CDR3 is 15 residues long. Germline V lookup: CDR1 LNHDA, CDR2 SQIVND (reference sequence). V lost 6 bases to trimming and J lost 10 bases; unmatched junction nucleotides: 9. DNA for the CDR3: TGTGCCAGTAGGAAAGGACTAGCGGGAGAGTTGGAGCAGTTCCTC. This sequence encodes CASRKGLAGELEQFL.

The chain combines TRBV7-2 with TRBJ1-2; D possibly corresponds to TRBD1 (5 bases). V was trimmed by 7 bases and J by 5 bases, leaving 23 bases between them. Germline lookup yields CDR1 SGHTA and CDR2 FQGNSA. The CDR3 spans 16 residues. Written as DNA, the CDR3 is TGTGCCAGCACAAGCCCGGGACTGATTTCGAGATATGGCTACACCTTC. Translation gives CASTSPGLISRYGYTF.

This chain joins TRBV7-9 and TRBJ2-7, with D possibly matching TRBD1 (7 bases). V lost 4 bases, J lost 3 bases, and 19 bases lay in between. This CDR3 has 16 residues. Per the germline V gene, CDR1 is SEHNR and CDR2 is FQNEAQ (reference sequence). CDR3 region: CASSSSSGTAGYEQYF. In nucleotides, the CDR3 is TGTGCCAGCAGCTCGAGTTCCGGGACAGCGGGCTACGAGCAGTACTTC. Variable domain in full (rest from reference TRBV7-9 and TRBJ2-7): DTGVSQNPRHKITKRGQNVTFRCDPISEHNRLYWYRQTLGQGPEFLTYFQNEAQLEKSRLLSDRFSAERPKGSFSTLEIQRTEQGDSAMYLCASSSSSGTAGYEQYFGPGTRLTVT.

This clonotype showed up just a few times. The chain uses TRBV19 and TRBJ2-1, with 11 bases identical to TRBD2. The CDR3 has 17 residues. V shed 6 bases and J 4 bases; nucleotides not matched to a gene: 11. Germline V gene data show CDR1 as LNHDA and CDR2 as SQIVND (reference sequence). CDR3 bases: TGTGCCAGTAGCGATCGGCGGCTAGCGGGAGGTTACAATGAGCAGTTCTTC. This codes for CASSDRRLAGGYNEQFF.

This clonotype was seen repeatedly, ten times or more. This chain joins TRBV7-2 and TRBJ1-6; 10 nucleotides align to TRBD1. Germline lookup yields CDR1 SGHTA and CDR2 FQGNSA. J lost 8 bases, V lost 3 bases, and 4 bases had no gene match. The CDR3 is made up of 15 amino acids. The CDR3 region has the DNA TGTGCCAGCAGCTTTGGGACAGGGGTATATTCACCCCTCCACTTT. This gives the protein CASSFGTGVYSPLHF.

The chain combines TRBV6-1 with TRBJ2-7; D is perhaps TRBD1 (6 bases). This CDR3 contains 15 residues. The germline gives CDR1 MNHNS, CDR2 SASEGT. V was shortened by 5 bases and J by 0 bases, with 14 bases between the two germline ends. This CDR3 is CASSSLGAASYEQYF. In DNA form, the CDR3 reads TGTGCCAGCAGTTCCCTGGGGGCGGCCTCCTACGAGCAGTACTTC.

The rearrangement uses TRBV7-2 and TRBJ1-4; TRBD1 might be the D (5 bases). The germline V gene has CDR1 SGHTA and CDR2 FQGNSA. Trimming removed 3 bases from V and 7 bases from J, with 12 bases in between. This CDR3 is built from 14 residues. The CDR3 nucleotides read TGTGCCAGCAGCTTTGATAGGGGTAGTGAAAAACTGTTTTTT. Its translation is CASSFDRGSEKLFF.

The V call is TRBV12-3 or TRBV12-4, the J call TRBJ2-7, with D maybe TRBD1 (6 bases). V lost 4 bases to trimming and J lost 1 base, with 14 bases between them. CDR3 length: 15 residues. CDR3 sequence (DNA): TGTGCCAGCAGTTCCGGGACACCGGGATCCTACGAGCAGTACTTC. Its translation: CASSSGTPGSYEQYF.

The genes are TRBV11-2 and TRBJ2-7, with 9 bases fitting TRBD1. The CDR3 consists of 17 residues. V lost 5 bases to trimming and J lost 5 bases; unmatched junction nucleotides: 16. Germline V CDR1 and CDR2: SGHAT, FQNNGV. CDR3 sequence reads: CASSTSRTRDRAHEQYF. CDR3 DNA sequence: TGTGCCAGCAGCACATCGCGAACCCGGGACAGGGCCCACGAGCAGTACTTC.

This clonotype was seen only a few times. The chain recombines TRBV7-3 with TRBJ2-7; the match to TRBD1 covers 10 bases. The V and J ends lost 6 bases and 5 bases, in that order; junction bases with no gene match: 7. The CDR3 runs 14 residues. Germline loops: CDR1 SGHTA, CDR2 FQGTGA. The CDR3 here is CASSKGQGIHEQYF. CDR3 DNA sequence: TGTGCCAGCAGTAAGGGACAGGGGATCCACGAGCAGTACTTC.

This clonotype was recorded a few times. V and J are TRBV19 and TRBJ1-5; 7 nucleotides line up with TRBD1. V dropped 2 bases and J dropped 9; count of bases not matched to a gene: 19. Germline V gives CDR1 LNHDA, CDR2 SQIVND (reference sequence). CDR3 length: 18 residues. CDR3 amino acids: CASSIKGWDSHIHPPQHF. The CDR3 DNA reads TGTGCCAGTAGTATAAAAGGCTGGGACAGCCACATCCATCCGCCCCAGCATTTT.

The rearrangement uses TRBV28 and TRBJ1-5, with D possibly being TRBD1 (5 bases). Germline V gene data show CDR1 as MDHEN and CDR2 as SYDVKM. This CDR3 has 12 amino acids. The V gene lost 11 bases and the J gene lost 9 bases, with 17 bases spanning the gap. The CDR3 sequence: CAGGFRERPQHF. CDR3 nucleotide sequence: TGTGCCGGGGGGTTCAGGGAACGGCCCCAGCATTTT.

This clonotype was detected ten times or more. The chain carries TRBV7-9 and TRBJ1-1; D might be TRBD1 (6 bases). The germline V gene has CDR1 SEHNR and CDR2 FQNEAQ (reference sequence). The CDR3 spans 16 residues. V was cut by 3 bases and J by 3 bases, with 17 bases left in between. The CDR3 sequence is CASSFAGTKGDTEAFF. Here the CDR3 DNA reads TGTGCCAGCAGCTTTGCGGGGACTAAGGGGGACACTGAAGCTTTCTTT.

This sequence joins TRBV4-2 and TRBJ2-5; 7 bases align to TRBD2. The V and J ends lost 0 bases and 2 bases, in that order; junction bases with no gene match: 3. This CDR3 has 15 amino acids. The germline V gene has CDR1 LGHNA and CDR2 YNFKEQ. The CDR3: CASSQDPAGQETQYF. The DNA of the CDR3 is TGTGCCAGCAGCCAAGATCCAGCGGGACAAGAGACCCAGTACTTC.

The V call is TRBV12-3 or TRBV12-4, the J call TRBJ2-7, with D hard to call. Trimming removed 7 bases from V and 3 bases from J, with 16 bases in between. The CDR3 contains 14 residues. CDR3 region: CASTTFGPSYEQYF. The CDR3 coding sequence is TGTGCCAGCACCACCTTCGGGCCGAGCTACGAGCAGTACTTC.